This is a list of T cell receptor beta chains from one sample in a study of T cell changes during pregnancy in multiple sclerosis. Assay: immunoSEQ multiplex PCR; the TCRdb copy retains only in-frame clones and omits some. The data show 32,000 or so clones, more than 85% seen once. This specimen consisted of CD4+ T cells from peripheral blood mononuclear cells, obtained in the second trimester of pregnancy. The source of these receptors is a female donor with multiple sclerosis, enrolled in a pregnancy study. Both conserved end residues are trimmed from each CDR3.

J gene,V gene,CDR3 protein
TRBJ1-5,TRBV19,ASSSGQLRGVNQPQH
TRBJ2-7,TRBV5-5,ASSLQAAYEQY
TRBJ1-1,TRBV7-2,ASSAQEWNTEAF
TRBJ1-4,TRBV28,ASSGGATNEKLF
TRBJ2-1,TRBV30,AWSVGLGQF
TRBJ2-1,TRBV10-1,ASSEGLEDEQF
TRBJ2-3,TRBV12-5,ASGLGASGFTDTQY
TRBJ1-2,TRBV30,AWVTSYGYT
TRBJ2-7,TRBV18,ASSSDRGRYEQY
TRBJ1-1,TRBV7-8,ASSLTRTVHTAF
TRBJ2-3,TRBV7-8,ASSRMTSGGSDTQY
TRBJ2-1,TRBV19,ASRLSGSYNEQF
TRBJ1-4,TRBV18,ASSPTPDRTNEKLF
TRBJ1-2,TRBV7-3,ASSLISTDYGYT
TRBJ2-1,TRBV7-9,ASRLGGRGDNEQF
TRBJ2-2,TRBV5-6,ASSTRQGYWANTGELF
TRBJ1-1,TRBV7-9,ASRPGTGNTEAF
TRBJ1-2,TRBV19,ASSQGLDYGYT